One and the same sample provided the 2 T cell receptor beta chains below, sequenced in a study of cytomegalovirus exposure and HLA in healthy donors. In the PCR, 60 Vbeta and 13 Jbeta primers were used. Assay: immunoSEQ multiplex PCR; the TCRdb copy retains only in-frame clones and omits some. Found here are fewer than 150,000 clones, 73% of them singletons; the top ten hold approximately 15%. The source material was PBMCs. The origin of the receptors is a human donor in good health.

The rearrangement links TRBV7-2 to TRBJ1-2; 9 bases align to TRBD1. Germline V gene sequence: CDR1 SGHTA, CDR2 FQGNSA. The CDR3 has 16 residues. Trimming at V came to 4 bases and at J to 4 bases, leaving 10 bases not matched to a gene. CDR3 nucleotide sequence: TGTGCCAGCAGCTCGAGGACAGGGGACGATAGCTATGGCTACACCTTC. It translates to CASSSRTGDDSYGYTF. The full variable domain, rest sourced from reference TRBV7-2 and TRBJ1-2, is GAGVSQSPSNKVTEKGKDVELRCDPISGHTALYWYRQSLGQGLEFLIYFQGNSAPDKSGLPSDRFSAERTGGSVSTLTIQRTQQEDSAVYLCASSSRTGDDSYGYTFGSGTRLTVV.

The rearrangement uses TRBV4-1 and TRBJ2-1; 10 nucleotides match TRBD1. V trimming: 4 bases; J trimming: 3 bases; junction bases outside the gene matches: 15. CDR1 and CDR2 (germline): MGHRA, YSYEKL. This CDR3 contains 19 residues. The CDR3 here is CASSPPGTGVRENYNEQFF. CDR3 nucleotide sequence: TGCGCCAGCAGCCCCCCCGGGACAGGGGTACGGGAGAACTACAATGAGCAGTTCTTC.